This T cell receptor beta chain emerged from a study of blood T cell repertoires in COVID-19. TCRdb's copy holds only in-frame clones and misses some; the assay was immunoSEQ multiplex PCR. The data show over 150,000 clones, 85% to 90% seen once. Germline CDR1 SGHRS, CDR2 YFSETQ. With 0 bases removed from V and 4 bases from J, the gap between germline ends came to 10 bases. CDR3 length: 14 amino acids. This TCR came from a woman younger than 30 who had recovered from COVID-19. Sequencing was done on a sample of peripheral blood. This chain connects TRBV5-1 to TRBJ1-1; D is uncertain. The CDR3 is CASSLVPEATEAFF. CDR3 sequence (DNA): TGCGCCAGCAGCTTGGTCCCCGAGGCCACTGAAGCTTTCTTT.